This record looks at one TCR beta chain sequence and its context. This record comes from a study of shared clonotypes between healthy human individuals. Naivety among CD8 cells was defined by CD45RO negativity and positive CCR7 selection, thereby excluding terminally differentiated effector memory CD45RA+ cells. Libraries were prepared by immunoSEQ multiplex PCR; TCRdb keeps only in-frame clonotypes and omits some of them. This repertoire shows around 1.9 million clones, just over 90% found once; its top ten account for more than 1.5%. Germline-derived CDR1 and CDR2 are MNHEY and SVGAGI. The junction had 2 bases not matched to a gene; V was cut back by 0 bases and J by 6 bases. There are 14 residues in the CDR3.

Sequences were obtained from naive CD8+ T cells from PBMCs. The sequence came from a man between 18 and 29 years old in good health. Some clones in this sample may be carry-over from other donors' samples. The V call is TRBV6-5, the J call TRBJ2-1; 7 nucleotides agree with TRBD1. The CDR3 sequence is CASSYSNRGNEQFF. The CDR3 DNA follows: TGTGCCAGCAGTTACTCCAACAGGGGCAATGAGCAGTTCTTC.